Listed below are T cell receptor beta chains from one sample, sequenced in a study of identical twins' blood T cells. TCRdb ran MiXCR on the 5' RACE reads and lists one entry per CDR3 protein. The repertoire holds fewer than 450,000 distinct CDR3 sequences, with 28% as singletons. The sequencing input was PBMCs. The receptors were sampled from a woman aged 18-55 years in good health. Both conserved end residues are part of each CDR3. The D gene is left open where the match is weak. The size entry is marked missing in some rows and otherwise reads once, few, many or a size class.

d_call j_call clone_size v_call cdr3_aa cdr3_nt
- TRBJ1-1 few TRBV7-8 CASSLPASMNTEAFF TGTGCCAGCAGCTTACCGGCCAGTATGAACACTGAAGCTTTCTTT
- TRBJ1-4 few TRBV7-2 CASSPWLRGNEKLFF TGTGCCAGCAGCCCCTGGCTACGGGGAAATGAAAAACTGTTTTTT
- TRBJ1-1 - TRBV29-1 CSVVLGGTEAFF TGCAGCGTCGTCTTGGGCGGCACTGAAGCTTTCTTT
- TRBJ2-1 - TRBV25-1 CASSPSDYNEQFF TGTGCCAGCAGTCCCTCAGACTACAATGAGCAGTTCTTC
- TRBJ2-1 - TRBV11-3 CVSSQQGSSYNEQFF TGTGTCAGCAGCCAACAGGGCTCCTCCTACAATGAGCAGTTCTTC
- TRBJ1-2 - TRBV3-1 CASKARFEANYGHSF TGTGCCAGCAAGGCCCGTTTCGAAGCTAACTATGGCCACAGCTTC
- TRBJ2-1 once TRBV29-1 CSVNGGRDEQFF TGCAGCGTTAACGGAGGCAGAGATGAGCAGTTCTTC
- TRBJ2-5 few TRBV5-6 CASSDTLGQETQYF TGTGCCAGCAGCGATACGTTAGGACAAGAGACCCAGTACTTC
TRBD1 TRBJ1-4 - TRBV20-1 CSARGGGGFKKLFF TGCAGTGCTAGAGGCGGAGGGGGCTTCAAAAAACTGTTTTTT
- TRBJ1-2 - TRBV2 CASSDRVGSGYTF TGTGCCAGCAGTGACAGGGTCGGATCTGGCTACACCTTC
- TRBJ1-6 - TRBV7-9 CASRQDRPNSPLHF TGTGCCAGCAGACAGGACAGACCCAATTCACCCCTCCACTTT
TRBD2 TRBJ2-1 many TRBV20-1 CSAIEWGGGNNEQFF TGCAGTGCTATAGAATGGGGGGGGGGAAACAATGAGCAGTTCTTC
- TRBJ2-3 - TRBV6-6 CASSYRGGVDTQYF TGTGCCAGCAGTTATAGGGGGGGCGTAGATACGCAGTATTTT
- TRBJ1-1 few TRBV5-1 CASSSFQRNTEAFF TGCGCCAGCAGCTCGTTCCAACGGAACACTGAAGCTTTCTTT
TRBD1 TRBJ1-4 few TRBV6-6 CASSQQGTNEKLFF TGTGCCAGCAGTCAACAGGGGACTAATGAAAAACTGTTTTTT
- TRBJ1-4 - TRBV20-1 CSASGTTNEKLFF TGCAGTGCTAGCGGCACCACTAATGAAAAACTGTTTTTT
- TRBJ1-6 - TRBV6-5 CASSYSGYSPLHF TGTGCCAGCAGTTACTCGGGCTATTCACCCCTCCACTTT
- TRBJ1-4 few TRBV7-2 CASSVQLVGFSNEKLFF TGTGCCAGCAGCGTCCAACTTGTGGGGTTCAGTAATGAAAAACTGTTTTTT
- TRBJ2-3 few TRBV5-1 CASSPEHTDTQYF TGCGCCAGCAGCCCTGAACACACAGATACGCAGTATTTT
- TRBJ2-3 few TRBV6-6 CASSYGRGADTQYF TGTGCCAGCAGTTATGGCAGGGGGGCAGATACGCAGTATTTT
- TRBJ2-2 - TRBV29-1 CSGTHTGTPGELFF TGCAGCGGAACTCATACAGGGACGCCCGGGGAGCTGTTTTTT
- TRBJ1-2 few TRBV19 CASSIPDPERGYAF TGTGCCAGTAGTATCCCCGACCCAGAACGAGGCTACGCCTTC
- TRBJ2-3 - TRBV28 CASNGGRADTQYF TGTGCCAGCAATGGCGGACGGGCAGATACGCAGTATTTT
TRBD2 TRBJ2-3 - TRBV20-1 CSASPILSTSGVSDTQYF TGCAGTGCTAGTCCCATCCTCTCCACTAGCGGGGTTTCGGATACGCAGTATTTT
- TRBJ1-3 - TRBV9 CASSVAGGPPSNTIYF TGTGCCAGCAGCGTAGCAGGAGGACCCCCCTCAAACACCATATATTTT
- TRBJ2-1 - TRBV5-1 CASSLVRAGRSEDEQFF TGCGCCAGCAGCTTGGTTAGGGCGGGGAGGTCTGAAGATGAGCAGTTCTTC
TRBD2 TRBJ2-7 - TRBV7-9 CASSLEIAGYEQYF TGTGCCAGCAGCTTAGAGATAGCGGGCTACGAGCAGTACTTC
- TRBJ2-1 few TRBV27 CASSLSQTYNEQFF TGTGCCAGCAGTTTAAGTCAGACCTACAATGAGCAGTTCTTC
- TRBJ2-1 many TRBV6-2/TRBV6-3 CASKRSVIDNEQFF TGTGCCAGCAAGAGGTCGGTGATCGACAATGAGCAGTTCTTC
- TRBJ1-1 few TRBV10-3 CAIRLGMNTEAFF TGTGCCATCAGGCTGGGAATGAACACTGAAGCTTTCTTT
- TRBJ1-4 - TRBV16 CASAAGATNEKLFF TGTGCCAGCGCGGCCGGGGCAACTAATGAAAAACTGTTTTTT
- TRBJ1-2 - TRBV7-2 CASSLWAGNYGYTF TGTGCCAGCAGCTTATGGGCAGGGAACTATGGCTACACCTTC
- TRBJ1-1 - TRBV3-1 CASSPGVSGGTEAFF TGTGCCAGCAGCCCGGGTGTCTCGGGGGGCACTGAAGCTTTCTTT
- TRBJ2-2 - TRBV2 CASMTQGNTGELFF TGTGCCAGCATGACACAGGGGAACACCGGGGAGCTGTTTTTT
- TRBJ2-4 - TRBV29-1 CSVLGAKNIQYF TGCAGCGTTTTAGGAGCCAAAAACATTCAGTACTTC
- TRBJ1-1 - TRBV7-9 CASSFGQGIEAFF TGTGCCAGCAGCTTCGGGCAGGGGATTGAAGCTTTCTTT
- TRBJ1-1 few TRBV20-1 CSARAERTEAFF TGCAGTGCTAGGGCAGAACGTACTGAAGCTTTCTTT
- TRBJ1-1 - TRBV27 CASSLIRQLNTEAFF TGTGCCAGCAGTTTAATTCGCCAGCTGAACACTGAAGCTTTCTTT
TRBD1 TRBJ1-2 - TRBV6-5 CASSYGTGGGYTF TGTGCCAGCAGTTACGGGACAGGGGGCGGCTACACCTTC
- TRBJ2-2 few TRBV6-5 CASSPLPGRPNTGELFF TGTGCCAGCAGCCCTCTGCCAGGGCGACCGAACACCGGGGAGCTGTTTTTT
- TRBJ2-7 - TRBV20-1 CSARDQGGLGGYEQYF TGCAGTGCTAGAGATCAGGGTGGCTTAGGGGGCTACGAGCAGTACTTC